This entry lists 21 T cell receptor beta chains sequenced from one sample in a study of T cell responses to AZD1222 COVID-19 vaccine. TCRdb's copy holds only in-frame clones and misses some; the assay was immunoSEQ multiplex PCR. This sample has 100,000 to 150,000 clones, with about nine tenths found just once. The source was peripheral blood, collected on day 0 of AZD1222 vaccination. These receptors were obtained from an adult in good health.

J is TRBJ2-3 and V is TRBV7-6; D perhaps matches TRBD1 (5 bases). Trimming shortened V by 5 bases and J by 4 bases, and 7 bases separated the two germline ends. Germline V gene sequence: CDR1 SGHVS, CDR2 FNYEAQ. This CDR3 spans 12 amino acids. The CDR3 region has the DNA TGTGCCAGCAGCCCAGGGTCAGATACGCAGTATTTT. This encodes CASSPGSDTQYF.

The chain uses TRBV7-2 and TRBJ2-2; D unresolved. The CDR3 length is 14 residues. Germline V gene sequence: CDR1 SGHTA, CDR2 FQGNSA. With 0 bases removed from V and 5 bases from J, the gap between germline ends came to 7 bases. As DNA, the CDR3 is TGTGCCAGCAGCTTAGCAGGACGAACCGGGGAGCTGTTTTTT. The encoded protein is CASSLAGRTGELFF.

The chain carries TRBV10-3 and TRBJ1-1; no firm D call. Trimming shortened V by 6 bases and J by 0 bases, and 11 bases separated the two germline ends. Germline V gives CDR1 ENHRY, CDR2 SYGVKD. The CDR3 runs 14 residues. Written as DNA, the CDR3 is TGTGCCATCAGCCCCATCAGCATGAACACTGAAGCTTTCTTT. It translates to CAISPISMNTEAFF.

This clone was detected only a few times. This sequence joins TRBV19 and TRBJ1-6; no reliable D call. The CDR3 is 14 amino acids. CDR1 and CDR2 from the germline V gene are LNHDA and SQIVND (reference sequence). The V end was cut by 6 bases, the J end by 3 bases, with 9 bases between. The CDR3 loop is CASRGSLYNSPLHF. CDR3 bases: TGTGCCAGTAGAGGGTCGCTCTATAATTCACCCCTCCACTTT.

As regards this clone: Additional DNA sequences in this sample encode the identical CDR3. J is TRBJ2-2 and V is TRBV29-1, with 8 nucleotides matching TRBD1. CDR3 size: 13 residues. CDR1 is SQVTM, CDR2 ANQGSEA, per germline. V gave up 6 bases and J gave up 5 bases; unmatched junction bases: 5. The CDR3 here is CSVKGQGTGELFF. Here the CDR3 DNA reads TGCAGCGTCAAAGGACAGGGAACCGGGGAGCTGTTTTTT.

The gene calls are TRBV30 and TRBJ1-5; D perhaps matches TRBD1 (6 bases). Deletions cut 0 bases from V and 0 bases from J, with 9 bases between. The length of the CDR3 is 15 residues. The germline V gene encodes CDR1 GTSNPN and CDR2 SVGIG (reference sequence). The CDR3 is CAWSVQGLSNQPQHF. As DNA, the CDR3 is TGTGCCTGGAGTGTACAGGGCCTTAGCAATCAGCCCCAGCATTTT. The full variable domain, with the rest looked up from reference TRBV30 and TRBJ1-5, is SQTIHQWPATLVQPVGSPLSLECTVEGTSNPNLYWYRQAAGRGLQLLFYSVGIGQISSEVPQNLSASRPQDRQFILSSKKLLLSDSGFYLCAWSVQGLSNQPQHFGDGTRLSIL.

In its sample, this clone was seen once. The chain couples TRBV12-3 or TRBV12-4 to TRBJ2-1; D is uncertain. This CDR3 contains 11 residues. The germline V and J ends were trimmed by 8 bases and 11 bases, with 13 bases remaining between them. CDR3 nucleotides: TGTGCCAGCTCACCGAAATACAAGCAGTTCTTC. Protein sequence: CASSPKYKQFF.

This clone was counted once. One end of the junction is discordant with germline, which a read error may explain. The rearrangement links TRBV18 to TRBJ2-1; 7 positions match TRBD1. This CDR3 contains 15 residues. In germline, CDR1 is KGHSH, CDR2 LQKENI. CDR3 coding DNA: TGTGCCAGCTCATCCCTGACAGGGTCCTTCAATGAGCAGTTCTTC. Its translation is CASSSLTGSFNEQFF.

The chain combines TRBV9 with TRBJ1-2; 8 nucleotides match TRBD1. The germline V gene encodes CDR1 SGDLS and CDR2 YYNGEE. This CDR3 is 14 amino acids long. J lost 8 bases, V lost 3 bases, and 9 bases had no gene match. The CDR3 sequence: CASSAPGQAGGYTF. DNA of the CDR3: TGTGCCAGCAGCGCTCCGGGACAGGCCGGGGGCTACACCTTC.

V usage is TRBV6-5 and J usage is TRBJ1-2; 9 nucleotides align to TRBD1. The trim removed 2 bases at V and 4 bases at J, leaving 8 bases unmatched. The CDR3 is made up of 16 amino acids. The germline CDR1 and CDR2 sequences are MNHEY and SVGAGI. The CDR3, as DNA: TGTGCCAGCAGTTACCCGGACAGGGGTGGTATCTATGGCTACACCTTC. Translated, it gives CASSYPDRGGIYGYTF.

The rearrangement joins TRBV28 to TRBJ1-2; possible D gene TRBD1, 5 bases. Trimming left V 3 bases short and J 3 bases short, with 20 bases between. The CDR3 contains 17 residues. The germline V gene has CDR1 MDHEN and CDR2 SYDVKM. The CDR3 loop reads CASSLGGRLRADYGYTF. As DNA, the CDR3 is TGTGCCAGCAGTTTGGGGGGACGTCTCAGGGCGGACTATGGCTACACCTTC.

This CDR3 is CASSQETQYF. The CDR3 DNA follows: TGTGCCAGCAGCCAAGAGACCCAGTACTTC. This chain joins TRBV3-1 (or the pseudogene TRBV3-2) and TRBJ2-5; no definite D call. Germline V CDR1 and CDR2: LGHDT, YNNKEL (reference sequence). V shed 0 bases and J shed 7 bases, with 0 bases lying between them. CDR3 length: 10 amino acids.

The CDR3 bases are TGTGCCATCACCGACAGGGGCGATCAGCCCCAGCATTTT. Its protein product is CAITDRGDQPQHF. V and J are TRBV10-3 and TRBJ1-5, with 8 bases that match TRBD1. The CDR3 has 13 residues. Germline lookup yields CDR1 ENHRY and CDR2 SYGVKD. After removal of 7 bases from V and 5 bases from J, the junction contained 4 bases not matched to a gene.

The chain employs TRBV7-2 and TRBJ2-2, with D possibly being TRBD1 (5 bases). Germline loops: CDR1 SGHTA, CDR2 FQGNSA. Trimming shortened V by 5 bases and J by 0 bases, and 13 bases separated the two germline ends. This CDR3 comprises 16 residues. The CDR3 DNA reads as TGTGCCAGCAGCCTTAGGGCAGGGACGAACACCGGGGAGCTGTTTTTT. Amino acids: CASSLRAGTNTGELFF.

This sequence joins TRBV12-3 or TRBV12-4 and TRBJ1-2; no clear D gene. This CDR3 is built from 13 residues. V was cut by 5 bases and J by 8 bases, with 15 bases left in between. CDR3 in amino acids: CASSVSLREGYTF. DNA of the CDR3: TGTGCCAGCAGTGTTTCCCTTAGGGAGGGCTACACCTTC.

V gene TRBV28 combines with J gene TRBJ2-1; tentatively, D is TRBD1 or TRBD2 (5 bases each). V lost 6 bases, J lost 5 bases, and 26 bases lay in between. Germline assignment: CDR1 MDHEN and CDR2 SYDVKM. This CDR3 region has 18 residues. CDR3 in DNA: TGTGCCAGCAGCAGTGCGGCGGTGGGGGTAGCTGGACACAATGAGCAGTTCTTC. Translation: CASSSAAVGVAGHNEQFF.

The chain employs TRBV28 and TRBJ1-2; 8 nucleotides match TRBD1. This CDR3 contains 13 residues. CDR1 MDHEN and CDR2 SYDVKM come from the germline V gene. Losses at the gene ends were 5 bases for V and 5 bases for J; bases not matched to a gene: 4. For the CDR3, the DNA is TGTGCCAGCAGTCGGACAGGGCGTTATGGCTACACCTTC. Translating it yields CASSRTGRYGYTF.

The rearrangement joins TRBV10-1 to TRBJ2-3; D is undetermined. With 5 bases removed from V and 0 bases from J, the gap between germline ends came to 6 bases. The CDR3 consists of 13 residues. Per the germline V gene, CDR1 is WNHNN and CDR2 is SYGVQD (reference sequence). The CDR3 region is CASSPGSTDTQYF. The DNA for the CDR3 is TGCGCCAGCAGTCCCGGTAGCACAGATACGCAGTATTTT.

CDR3 DNA sequence: TGTGCCAGCAGTGCAGGCTCTCCTATGTCCTACGAGCAGTACTTC. This gives the protein CASSAGSPMSYEQYF. The chain has TRBV2 and TRBJ2-7; D is ambiguous. CDR3 size: 15 residues. Per the germline V gene, CDR1 is SNHLY and CDR2 is FYNNEI. With 4 bases removed from V and 1 base from J, the gap between germline ends came to 14 bases. Full variable domain (rest looked up from reference TRBV2 and TRBJ2-7): EPEVTQTPSHQVTQMGQEVILRCVPISNHLYFYWYRQILGQKVEFLVSFYNNEISEKSEIFDDQFSVERPDGSNFTLKIRSTKLEDSAMYFCASSAGSPMSYEQYFGPGTRLTVT.

V and J are TRBV10-1 and TRBJ2-1; D possibly uses TRBD1 or TRBD2 (5 bases each). Germline loops: CDR1 WNHNN, CDR2 SYGVQD (reference sequence). The CDR3 contains 14 residues. Trimming cost V 2 bases and J 6 bases, with 11 bases left between them. CDR3 sequence reads: CASSETGAANEQFF. In nucleotides, the CDR3 is TGCGCCAGCAGTGAGACCGGGGCCGCCAATGAGCAGTTCTTC.

The rearrangement joins TRBV11-2 to TRBJ2-1, with TRBD1 matching 10 bases. V gave up 2 bases and J gave up 7 bases; unmatched junction bases: 5. The CDR3 consists of 15 residues. CDR1 is SGHAT and CDR2 is FQNNGV in the germline V gene. The CDR3: CASSLYGQGGNEQFF. The CDR3 DNA reads TGTGCCAGCAGCTTATACGGACAGGGGGGGAATGAGCAGTTCTTC. Filled out from reference TRBV11-2 and TRBJ2-1, the complete variable domain reads EAGVAQSPRYKIIEKRQSVAFWCNPISGHATLYWYQQILGQGPKLLIQFQNNGVVDDSQLPKDRFSAERLKGVDSTLKIQPAKLEDSAVYLCASSLYGQGGNEQFFGPGTRLTVL.